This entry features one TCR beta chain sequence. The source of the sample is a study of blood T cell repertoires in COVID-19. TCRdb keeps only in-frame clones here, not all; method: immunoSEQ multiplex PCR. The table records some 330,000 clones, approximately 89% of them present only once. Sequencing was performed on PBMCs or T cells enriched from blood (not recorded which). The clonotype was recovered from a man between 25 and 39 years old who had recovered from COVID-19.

The chain's CDR3 is CASSTEQGMETQYF. The CDR3 nucleotides are TGTGCCAGTAGCACTGAACAGGGGATGGAGACCCAGTACTTC. This sequence joins TRBV19 and TRBJ2-5, with 7 bases identical to TRBD1. Germline V lookup: CDR1 LNHDA, CDR2 SQIVND (reference sequence). This CDR3 contains 14 residues. V gave up 6 bases and J gave up 5 bases; unmatched junction bases: 9.